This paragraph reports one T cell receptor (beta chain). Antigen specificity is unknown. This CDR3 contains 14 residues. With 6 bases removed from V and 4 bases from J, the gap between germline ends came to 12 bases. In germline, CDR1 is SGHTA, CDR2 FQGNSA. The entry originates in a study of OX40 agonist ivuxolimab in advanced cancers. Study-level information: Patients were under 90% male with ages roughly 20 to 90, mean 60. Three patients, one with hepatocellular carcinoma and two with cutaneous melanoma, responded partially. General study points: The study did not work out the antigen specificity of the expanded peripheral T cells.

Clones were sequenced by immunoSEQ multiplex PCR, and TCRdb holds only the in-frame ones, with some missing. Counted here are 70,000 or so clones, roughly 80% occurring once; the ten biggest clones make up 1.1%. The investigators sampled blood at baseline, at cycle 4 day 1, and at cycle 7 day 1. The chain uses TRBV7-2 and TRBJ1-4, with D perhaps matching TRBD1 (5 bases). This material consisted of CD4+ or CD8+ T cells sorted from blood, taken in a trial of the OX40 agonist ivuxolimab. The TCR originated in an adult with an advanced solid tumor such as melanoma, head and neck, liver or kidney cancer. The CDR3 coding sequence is TGTGCCAGCAGTTTGGGAAGGGGTAATGAAAAACTGTTTTTT. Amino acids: CASSLGRGNEKLFF. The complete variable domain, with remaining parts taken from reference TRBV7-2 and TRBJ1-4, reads GAGVSQSPSNKVTEKGKDVELRCDPISGHTALYWYRQSLGQGLEFLIYFQGNSAPDKSGLPSDRFSAERTGGSVSTLTIQRTQQEDSAVYLCASSLGRGNEKLFFGSGTQLSVL.